This T cell receptor beta chain was sequenced for a study of glioma-infiltrating T cells. The CDR3 is made up of 11 amino acids. Germline V gene sequence: CDR1 MNHEY, CDR2 SVGAGI. Study findings and constraints: A blood CDR3 motif signature was depleted in highly divergent patients.

TCR alpha and beta CDR3 regions were amplified from RNA using iRepertoire nested multiplex PCR. TCRdb ran MiXCR on the multiplex PCR reads and lists one entry per CDR3 protein. The sample consists of about 410,000 distinct CDR3 sequences, roughly two fifths of them appearing once. To note about this clonotype: Its antigen is not known. This may stem from a read error, because a much larger clone lies one nucleotide away.

The V call is TRBV6-5, the J call TRBJ1-4, with no clear D. This clonotype was sampled from a human donor with low-grade glioma or glioblastoma, undergoing nonglioma brain surgery, or in good health (not recorded which). The sample was glioma tissue, nonneoplastic brain tissue, or PBMCs (not recorded which). In DNA form, the CDR3 reads TGTGCCAGCAGTCCTGCGCGGGAGCTGGTTTTT. This gives the protein CASSPARELVF.